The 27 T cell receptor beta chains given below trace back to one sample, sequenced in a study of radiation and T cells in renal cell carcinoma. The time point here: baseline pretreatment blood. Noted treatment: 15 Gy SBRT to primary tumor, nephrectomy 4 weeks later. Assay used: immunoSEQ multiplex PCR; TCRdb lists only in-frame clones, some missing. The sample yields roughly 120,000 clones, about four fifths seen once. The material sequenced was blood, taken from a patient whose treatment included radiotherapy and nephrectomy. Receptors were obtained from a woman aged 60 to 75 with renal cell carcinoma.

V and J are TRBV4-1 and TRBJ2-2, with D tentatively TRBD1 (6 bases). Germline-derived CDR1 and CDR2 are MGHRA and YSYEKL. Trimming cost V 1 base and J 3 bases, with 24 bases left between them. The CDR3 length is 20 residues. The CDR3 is CASSQGKGQFSTQDTGELFF. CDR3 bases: TGCGCCAGCAGCCAAGGGAAGGGACAATTCTCGACCCAGGACACCGGGGAGCTGTTTTTT.

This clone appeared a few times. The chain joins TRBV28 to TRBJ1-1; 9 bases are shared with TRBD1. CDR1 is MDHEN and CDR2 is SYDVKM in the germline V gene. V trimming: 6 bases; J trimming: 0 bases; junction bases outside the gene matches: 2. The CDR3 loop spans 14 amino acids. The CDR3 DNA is TGTGCCAGCAGGAGGGACAGGGTGAACACTGAAGCTTTCTTT. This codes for CASRRDRVNTEAFF.

The CDR3: CASRAGPPYGYTF. As DNA, the CDR3 is TGTGCCAGCCGGGCGGGACCGCCGTATGGCTACACCTTC. This sequence joins TRBV6-5 and TRBJ1-2, with D perhaps matching TRBD1 (5 bases). V was pared by 8 bases and J by 5 bases, with 15 bases between. Per germline, CDR1 MNHEY and CDR2 SVGAGI. The CDR3 consists of 13 residues.

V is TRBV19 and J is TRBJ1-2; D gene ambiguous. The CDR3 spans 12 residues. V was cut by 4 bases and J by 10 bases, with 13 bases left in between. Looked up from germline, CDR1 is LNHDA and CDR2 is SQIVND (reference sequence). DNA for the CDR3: TGTGCCAGTAGTACACCGGGCCCCTCCTACACCTTC. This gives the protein CASSTPGPSYTF.

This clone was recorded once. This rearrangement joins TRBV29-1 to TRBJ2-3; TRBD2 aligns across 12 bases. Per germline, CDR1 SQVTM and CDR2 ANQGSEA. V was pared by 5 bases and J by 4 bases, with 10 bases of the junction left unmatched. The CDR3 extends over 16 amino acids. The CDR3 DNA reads TGCAGCGTTACAGGACTAGCGGGAACGTTCCCAGATACGCAGTATTTT. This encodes CSVTGLAGTFPDTQYF.

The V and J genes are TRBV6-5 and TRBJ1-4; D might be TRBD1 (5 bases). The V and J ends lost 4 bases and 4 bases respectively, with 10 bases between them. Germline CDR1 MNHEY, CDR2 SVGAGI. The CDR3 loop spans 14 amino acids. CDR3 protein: CASSLGLNNEKLFF. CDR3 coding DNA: TGTGCCAGCAGTTTGGGACTGAATAATGAAAAACTGTTTTTT.

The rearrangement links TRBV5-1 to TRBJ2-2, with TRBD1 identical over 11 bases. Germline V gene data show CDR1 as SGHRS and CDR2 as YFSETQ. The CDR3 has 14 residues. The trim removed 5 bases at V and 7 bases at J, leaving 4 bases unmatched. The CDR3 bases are TGCGCCAGCAGTCCGGACAGGGGGCGCGGGGAGCTGTTTTTT. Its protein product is CASSPDRGRGELFF. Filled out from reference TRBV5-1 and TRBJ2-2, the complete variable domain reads KAGVTQTPRYLIKTRGQQVTLSCSPISGHRSVSWYQQTPGQGLQFLFEYFSETQRNKGNFPGRFSGRQFSNSRSEMNVSTLELGDSALYLCASSPDRGRGELFFGEGSRLTVL.

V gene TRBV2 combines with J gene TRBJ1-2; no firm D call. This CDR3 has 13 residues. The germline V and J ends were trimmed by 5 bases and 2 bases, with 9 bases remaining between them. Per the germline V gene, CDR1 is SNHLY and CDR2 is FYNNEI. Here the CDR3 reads CASSRADNYGYTF. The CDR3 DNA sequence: TGTGCCAGCAGTCGGGCGGACAACTATGGCTACACCTTC.

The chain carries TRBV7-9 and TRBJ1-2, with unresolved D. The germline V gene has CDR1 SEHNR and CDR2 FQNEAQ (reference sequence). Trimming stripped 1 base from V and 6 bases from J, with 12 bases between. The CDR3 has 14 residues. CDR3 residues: CASSLGQASDGYTF. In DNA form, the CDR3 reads TGTGCCAGCAGCTTAGGGCAGGCTTCTGATGGCTACACCTTC. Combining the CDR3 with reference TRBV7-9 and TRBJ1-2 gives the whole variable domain DTGVSQNPRHKITKRGQNVTFRCDPISEHNRLYWYRQTLGQGPEFLTYFQNEAQLEKSRLLSDRFSAERPKGSFSTLEIQRTEQGDSAMYLCASSLGQASDGYTFGSGTRLTVV.

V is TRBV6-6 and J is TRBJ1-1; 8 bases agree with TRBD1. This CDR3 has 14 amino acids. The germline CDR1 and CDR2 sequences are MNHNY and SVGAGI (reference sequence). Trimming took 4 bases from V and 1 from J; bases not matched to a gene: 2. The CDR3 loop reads CASSFGQGNTEAFF. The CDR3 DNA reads TGTGCCAGCAGTTTTGGACAGGGGAACACTGAAGCTTTCTTT.

The CDR3 DNA reads as TGTGCCACCAGCAGAGATAGATCCATGAACACTGAAGCTTTCTTT. Its protein is CATSRDRSMNTEAFF. The V call is TRBV15, the J call TRBJ1-1; D is ambiguous. The germline V and J ends were trimmed by 0 bases and 0 bases, with 8 bases remaining between them. This CDR3 has 15 residues. In germline, CDR1 is LNHNV, CDR2 YYDKDF (reference sequence).

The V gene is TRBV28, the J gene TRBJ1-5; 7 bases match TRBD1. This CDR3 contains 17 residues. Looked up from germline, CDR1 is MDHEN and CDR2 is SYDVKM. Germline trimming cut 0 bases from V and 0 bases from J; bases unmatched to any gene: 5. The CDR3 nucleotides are TGTGCCAGCAGTTTATGGCAGGGGGGGAGTAGCAATCAGCCCCAGCATTTT. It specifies CASSLWQGGSSNQPQHF. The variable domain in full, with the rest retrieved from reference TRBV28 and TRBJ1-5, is DVKVTQSSRYLVKRTGEKVFLECVQDMDHENMFWYRQDPGLGLRLIYFSYDVKMKEKGDIPEGYSVSREKKERFSLILESASTNQTSMYLCASSLWQGGSSNQPQHFGDGTRLSIL.

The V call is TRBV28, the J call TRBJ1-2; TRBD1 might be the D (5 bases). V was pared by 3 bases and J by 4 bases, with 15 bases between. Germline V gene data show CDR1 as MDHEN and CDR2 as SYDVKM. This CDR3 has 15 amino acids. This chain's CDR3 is CASSFSRGSGYGYTF. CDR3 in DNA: TGTGCCAGCAGTTTCTCCCGGGGGAGCGGCTATGGCTACACCTTC.

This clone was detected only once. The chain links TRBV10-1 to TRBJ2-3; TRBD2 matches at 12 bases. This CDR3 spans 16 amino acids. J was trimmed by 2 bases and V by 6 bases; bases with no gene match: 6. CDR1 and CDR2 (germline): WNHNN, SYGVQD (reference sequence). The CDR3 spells CASSDRLAGVTDTQYF. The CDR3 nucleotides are TGCGCCAGCAGCGACCGACTAGCGGGGGTCACAGATACGCAGTATTTT.

This CDR3 is CASSVWAGNQPQHF. In nucleotides, the CDR3 is TGTGCCAGCAGTGTATGGGCGGGGAATCAGCCCCAGCATTTT. The gene calls are TRBV2 and TRBJ1-5, with no clear D. The CDR3 has 14 amino acids. Germline CDR1 reads SNHLY; CDR2 reads FYNNEI. V lost 4 bases, J lost 4 bases, and 11 bases lay in between.

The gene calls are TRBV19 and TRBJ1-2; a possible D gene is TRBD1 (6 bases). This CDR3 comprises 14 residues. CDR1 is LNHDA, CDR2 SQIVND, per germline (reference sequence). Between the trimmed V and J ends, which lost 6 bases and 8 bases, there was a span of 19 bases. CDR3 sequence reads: CASRPTRGAKGYTF. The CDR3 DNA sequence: TGTGCCAGTAGACCCACTAGGGGGGCTAAGGGCTACACCTTC.

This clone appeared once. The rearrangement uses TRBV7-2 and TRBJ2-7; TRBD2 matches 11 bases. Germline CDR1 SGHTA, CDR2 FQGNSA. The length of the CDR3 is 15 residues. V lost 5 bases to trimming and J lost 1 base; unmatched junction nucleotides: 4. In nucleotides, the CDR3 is TGTGCCAGCAGCCTTACTAGCGGGAGTTCCTACGAGCAGTACTTC. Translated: CASSLTSGSSYEQYF.

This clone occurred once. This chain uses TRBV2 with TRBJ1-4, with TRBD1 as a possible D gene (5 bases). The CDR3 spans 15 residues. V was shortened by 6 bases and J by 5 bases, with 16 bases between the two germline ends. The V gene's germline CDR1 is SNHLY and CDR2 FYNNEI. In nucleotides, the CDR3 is TGTGCCAGCAGACCAACGACAGTTTTAAATGAAAAACTGTTTTTT. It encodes CASRPTTVLNEKLFF.

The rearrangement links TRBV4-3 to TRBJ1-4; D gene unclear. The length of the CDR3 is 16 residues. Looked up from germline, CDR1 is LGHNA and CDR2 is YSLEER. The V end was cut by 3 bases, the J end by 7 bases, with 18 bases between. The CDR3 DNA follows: TGCGCCAGCAGCCATAGCGGGAGTCCAAGCGGTGAAAAACTGTTTTTT. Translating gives CASSHSGSPSGEKLFF.

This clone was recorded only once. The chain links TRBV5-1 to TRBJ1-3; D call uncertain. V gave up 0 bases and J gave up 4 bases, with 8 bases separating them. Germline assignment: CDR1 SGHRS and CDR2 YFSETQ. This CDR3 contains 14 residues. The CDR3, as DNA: TGCGCCAGCAGCTTGGATTCTGCGGGAAACACCATATATTTT. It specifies CASSLDSAGNTIYF.

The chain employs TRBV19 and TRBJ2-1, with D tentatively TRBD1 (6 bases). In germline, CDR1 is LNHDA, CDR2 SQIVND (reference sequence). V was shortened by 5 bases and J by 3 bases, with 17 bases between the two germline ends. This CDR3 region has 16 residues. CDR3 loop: CASSVLQGRGYNEQFF. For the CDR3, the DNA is TGTGCCAGTAGTGTTCTACAGGGTAGGGGCTACAATGAGCAGTTCTTC.

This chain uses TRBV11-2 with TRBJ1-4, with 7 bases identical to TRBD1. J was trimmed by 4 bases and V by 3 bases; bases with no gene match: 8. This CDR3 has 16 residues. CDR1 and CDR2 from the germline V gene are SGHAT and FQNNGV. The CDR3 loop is CASSFTVGQSNEKLFF. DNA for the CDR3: TGTGCCAGCAGCTTTACTGTGGGACAGAGTAATGAAAAACTGTTTTTT.

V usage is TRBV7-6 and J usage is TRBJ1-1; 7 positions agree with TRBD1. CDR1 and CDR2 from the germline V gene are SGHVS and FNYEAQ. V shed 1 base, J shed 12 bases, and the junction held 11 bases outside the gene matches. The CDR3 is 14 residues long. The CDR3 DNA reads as TGTGCCAGCAGCTTAGGGTCCTTACAGGGGAGAACTTTCTTT. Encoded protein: CASSLGSLQGRTFF.

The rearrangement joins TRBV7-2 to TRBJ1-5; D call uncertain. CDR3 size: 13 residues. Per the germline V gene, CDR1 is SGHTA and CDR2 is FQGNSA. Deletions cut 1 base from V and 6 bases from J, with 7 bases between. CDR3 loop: CASSLVMAQPQHF. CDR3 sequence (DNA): TGTGCCAGCAGCTTAGTTATGGCTCAGCCCCAGCATTTT.

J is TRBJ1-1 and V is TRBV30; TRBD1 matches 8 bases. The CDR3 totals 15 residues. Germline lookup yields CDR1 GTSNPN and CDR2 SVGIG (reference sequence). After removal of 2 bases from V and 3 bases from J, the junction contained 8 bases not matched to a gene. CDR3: CAWSSPRQGYTEAFF. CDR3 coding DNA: TGTGCCTGGAGTTCCCCCCGACAGGGGTACACTGAAGCTTTCTTT. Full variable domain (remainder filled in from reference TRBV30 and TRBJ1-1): SQTIHQWPATLVQPVGSPLSLECTVEGTSNPNLYWYRQAAGRGLQLLFYSVGIGQISSEVPQNLSASRPQDRQFILSSKKLLLSDSGFYLCAWSSPRQGYTEAFFGQGTRLTVV.

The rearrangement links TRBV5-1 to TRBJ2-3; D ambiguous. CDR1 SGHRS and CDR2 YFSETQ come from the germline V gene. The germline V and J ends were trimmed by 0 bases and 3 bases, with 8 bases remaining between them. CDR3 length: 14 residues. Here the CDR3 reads CASSLATPTDTQYF. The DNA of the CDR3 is TGCGCCAGCAGCTTGGCGACCCCGACAGATACGCAGTATTTT.

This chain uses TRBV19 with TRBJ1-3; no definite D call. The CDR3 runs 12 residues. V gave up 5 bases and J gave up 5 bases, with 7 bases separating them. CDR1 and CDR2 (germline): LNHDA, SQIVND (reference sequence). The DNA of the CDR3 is TGTGCCAGTAGTCGAGGGAGAAACACCATATATTTT. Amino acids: CASSRGRNTIYF. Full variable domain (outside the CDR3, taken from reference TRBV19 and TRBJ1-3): DGGITQSPKYLFRKEGQNVTLSCEQNLNHDAMYWYRQDPGQGLRLIYYSQIVNDFQKGDIAEGYSVSREKKESFPLTVTSAQKNPTAFYLCASSRGRNTIYFGEGSWLTVV.